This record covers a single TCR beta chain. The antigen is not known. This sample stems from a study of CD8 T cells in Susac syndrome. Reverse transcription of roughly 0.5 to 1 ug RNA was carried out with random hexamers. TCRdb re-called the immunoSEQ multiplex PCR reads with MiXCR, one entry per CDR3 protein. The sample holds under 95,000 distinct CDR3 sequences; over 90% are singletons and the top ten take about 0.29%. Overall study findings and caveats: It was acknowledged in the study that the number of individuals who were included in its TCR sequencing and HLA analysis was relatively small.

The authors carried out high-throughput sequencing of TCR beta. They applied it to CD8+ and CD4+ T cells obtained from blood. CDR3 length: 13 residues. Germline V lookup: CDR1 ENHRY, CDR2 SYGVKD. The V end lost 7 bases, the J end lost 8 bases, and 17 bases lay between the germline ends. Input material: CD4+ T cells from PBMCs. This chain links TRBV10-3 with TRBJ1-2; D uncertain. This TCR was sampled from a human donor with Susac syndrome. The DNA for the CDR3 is TGTGCCATCACCCAAACACAAGGTCAGGGCTACACCTTC. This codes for CAITQTQGQGYTF.